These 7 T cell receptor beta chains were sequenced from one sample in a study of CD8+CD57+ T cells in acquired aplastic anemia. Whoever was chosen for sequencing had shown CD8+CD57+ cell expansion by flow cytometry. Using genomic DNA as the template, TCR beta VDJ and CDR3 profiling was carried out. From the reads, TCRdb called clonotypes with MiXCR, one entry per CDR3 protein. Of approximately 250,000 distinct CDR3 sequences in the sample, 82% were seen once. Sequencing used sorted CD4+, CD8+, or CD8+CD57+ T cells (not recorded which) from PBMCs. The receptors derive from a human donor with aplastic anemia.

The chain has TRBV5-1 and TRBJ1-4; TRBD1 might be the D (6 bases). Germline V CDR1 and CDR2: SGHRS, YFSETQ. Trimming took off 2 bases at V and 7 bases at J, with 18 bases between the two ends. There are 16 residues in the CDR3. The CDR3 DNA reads TGCGCCAGCAGCTTACTCAGAGGGGGGCACGGTGAAAAACTGTTTTTT. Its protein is CASSLLRGGHGEKLFF.

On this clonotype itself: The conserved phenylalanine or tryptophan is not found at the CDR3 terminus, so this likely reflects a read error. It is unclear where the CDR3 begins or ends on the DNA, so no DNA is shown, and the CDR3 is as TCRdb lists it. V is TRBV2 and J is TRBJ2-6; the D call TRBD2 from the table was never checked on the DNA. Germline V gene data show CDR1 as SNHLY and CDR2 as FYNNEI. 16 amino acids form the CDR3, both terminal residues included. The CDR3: CASGLAGSYGENVVTC.

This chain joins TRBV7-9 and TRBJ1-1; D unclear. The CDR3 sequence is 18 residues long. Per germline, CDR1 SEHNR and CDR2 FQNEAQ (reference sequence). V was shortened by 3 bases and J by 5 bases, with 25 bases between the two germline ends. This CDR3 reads CASSLAPGELVFGTEAFF. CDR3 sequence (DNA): TGTGCCAGCAGCTTGGCTCCCGGGGAGCTGGTTTTTGGGACTGAAGCTTTCTTT.

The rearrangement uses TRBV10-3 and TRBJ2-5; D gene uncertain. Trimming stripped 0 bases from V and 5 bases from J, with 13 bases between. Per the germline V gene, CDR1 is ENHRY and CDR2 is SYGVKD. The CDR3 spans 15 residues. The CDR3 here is CAISESQPPGETQYF. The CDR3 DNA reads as TGTGCCATCAGTGAGTCGCAACCCCCTGGGGAGACCCAGTACTTC.

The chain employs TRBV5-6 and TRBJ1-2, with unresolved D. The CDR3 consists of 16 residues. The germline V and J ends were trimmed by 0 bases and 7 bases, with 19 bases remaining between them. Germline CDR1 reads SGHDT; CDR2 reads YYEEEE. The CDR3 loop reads CASSLGAGGYNSGYTF. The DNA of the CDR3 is TGTGCCAGCAGCTTGGGAGCGGGCGGCTATAATTCTGGCTACACCTTC.

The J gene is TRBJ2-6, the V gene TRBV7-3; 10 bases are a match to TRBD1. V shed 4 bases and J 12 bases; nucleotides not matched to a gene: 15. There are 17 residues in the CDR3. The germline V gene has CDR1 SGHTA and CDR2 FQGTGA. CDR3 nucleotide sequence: TGTGCCAGCAGCTCACGGGACAGGGGCTTGGACTATGGCGTCCTGACTTTC. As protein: CASSSRDRGLDYGVLTF.

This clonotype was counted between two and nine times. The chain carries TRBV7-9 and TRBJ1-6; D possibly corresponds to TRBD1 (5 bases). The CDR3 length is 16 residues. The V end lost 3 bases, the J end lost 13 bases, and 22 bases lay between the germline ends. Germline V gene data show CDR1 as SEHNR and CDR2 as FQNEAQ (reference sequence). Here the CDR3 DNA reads TGTGCCAGCAGCTTGGGGGAGGGCGGGTATATTTCTCCCCTCCACTTT. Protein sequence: CASSLGEGGYISPLHF.